Reported below is one T cell receptor beta chain. The sample is drawn from a study of Ad26.COV2.S vaccination and SARS-CoV-2 variants. This table comes from immunoSEQ multiplex PCR, and its TCRdb copy is limited to in-frame clones, with some not included. In the table there are under 150,000 clones, 86% of which are singletons. Trimming took off 4 bases at V and 0 bases at J, with 11 bases between the two ends. The CDR3 length is 15 residues. The germline V gene encodes CDR1 LGHDT and CDR2 YNNKEL (reference sequence). The origin of this receptor is a human donor who had recovered from COVID-19. Sequenced here: peripheral blood, sampled after recovery from COVID-19. The chain recombines TRBV3-1 (or the pseudogene TRBV3-2) with TRBJ2-3; D is possibly TRBD1 (6 bases). The CDR3 spells CASSPGQTSTDTQYF. The CDR3 DNA reads as TGTGCCAGCAGCCCGGGACAAACTAGCACAGATACGCAGTATTTT.